Presented here are 16 T cell receptor beta chains from one specimen sequenced in a study of human T cells and chemical hapten exposure. The time point is: patch test 1, 2 weeks after DPC sensitization. Treatment denoted: therapeutic diphenylcyclopropenone sensitization with weekly scalp DPC. Total RNA was isolated from whole blood that had not been fractionated. TCRdb passed the RACE reads through MiXCR, listing each CDR3 protein once. Counted here are 42,000 or so distinct CDR3 sequences, 3% to 4% occurring once; the ten biggest clones make up roughly 24%. The input for sequencing was whole blood, taken in connection with sensitization to the hapten diphenylcyclopropenone (DPC). These receptors all stem from a man over 45 with alopecia areata. Some clones in this sample may be carry-over from other donors' samples.

In its sample, this clonotype was seen many times. The gene calls are TRBV12-2 and TRBJ2-7; TRBD2, the table's D call, lacks a check against the DNA. TRBV12-2 is a listed pseudogene. The CDR3 spans 17 residues. In DNA form, the CDR3 reads TGTGCAAGTCGCAAGAAGGGACTAGCGGGAGGACCCTACGAGCAGTACTTC. Encoded protein: CASRKKGLAGGPYEQYF.

At least ten counts were recorded for this clonotype. The chain couples TRBV24-1 to TRBJ2-1; D tentatively reads TRBD1 or TRBD2 (6 bases each). The CDR3 spans 17 residues. In germline, CDR1 is KGHDR, CDR2 SFDVKD. V was clipped by 5 bases and J by 0 bases, with 16 bases between them. This CDR3 is CATSAPGGQSSYNEQFF. The CDR3 nucleotides are TGTGCCACCAGTGCCCCCGGGGGCCAAAGCTCCTACAATGAGCAGTTCTTC.

The table lists this clonotype with many counts. The chain uses TRBV6-5 and TRBJ1-4; D unclear. The V and J ends lost 6 bases and 8 bases respectively, with 7 bases between them. Per germline, CDR1 MNHEY and CDR2 SVGAGI. This CDR3 contains 11 residues. The CDR3 DNA reads TGTGCCAGCAGGGGATTGGAAAAACTGTTTTTT. Protein product: CASRGLEKLFF.

This clonotype was detected ten times or more. The genes are TRBV23-1 and TRBJ2-4; 8 nucleotides agree with TRBD1. TRBV23-1 has ORF status, its function being uncertain. This CDR3 has 17 amino acids. Trimming cost V 2 bases and J 0 bases; bases outside gene matches: 6. The CDR3 bases are TGCGCCAGCAGTCAAACGGACAGGGTCCTAGCCAAAAACATTCAGTACTTC. It encodes CASSQTDRVLAKNIQYF.

At least ten counts were recorded for this clonotype. V usage is TRBV30 and J usage is TRBJ1-1; weak D call: TRBD1 (5 bases). Germline V gene data show CDR1 as GTSNPN and CDR2 as SVGIG (reference sequence). V lost 3 bases, J lost 10 bases, and 12 bases lay in between. This CDR3 is 11 amino acids long. CDR3 nucleotide sequence: TGTGCCTGGAGGGCAGGGATCGGAGCTTTCTTT. Amino acids: CAWRAGIGAFF.

This clonotype was observed at least ten times. CDR3 nucleotide sequence: TGTGCCAGCAGCTTGTCTCGACTAGCGGCCCAAGAGACCCAGTACTTC. This encodes CASSLSRLAAQETQYF. The genes are TRBV5-4 and TRBJ2-5, with 9 bases matching TRBD2. This CDR3 contains 16 residues. The V gene end was trimmed by 1 base and the J gene end by 1 base; junction bases not matched to a gene: 5. Germline V gene sequence: CDR1 SGHNT, CDR2 YYREEE (reference sequence). Full variable domain (rest looked up from reference TRBV5-4 and TRBJ2-5): ETGVTQSPTHLIKTRGQQVTLRCSSQSGHNTVSWYQQALGQGPQFIFQYYREEENGRGNFPPRFSGLQFPNYSSELNVNALELDDSALYLCASSLSRLAAQETQYFGPGTRLLVL.

This clonotype was counted many times. This sequence joins TRBV18 and TRBJ2-7, with a tentative D call TRBD1 (5 bases). The V and J ends lost 5 bases and 7 bases respectively, with 9 bases between them. Germline CDR1 KGHSH, CDR2 LQKENI. This CDR3 region has 11 residues. The CDR3: CASSSRVEQYF. In DNA, the CDR3 is TGTGCCAGCTCATCCAGGGTGGAGCAGTACTTC.

The chain uses TRBV20-1 and TRBJ2-5; 8 bases agree with TRBD1. Trimming took 3 bases from V and 4 from J; bases not matched to a gene: 13. Looked up from germline, CDR1 is DFQATT and CDR2 is SNEGSKA (reference sequence). The length of the CDR3 is 16 residues. CDR3 sequence reads: CSARGSNAGGLETQYF. Here the CDR3 DNA reads TGCAGTGCTAGGGGCAGTAATGCAGGGGGCTTAGAGACCCAGTACTTC.

The chain carries TRBV19 and TRBJ1-5; 8 nucleotides align to TRBD1. J gave up 8 bases and V 6 bases, and 6 bases lay outside the gene matches. The CDR3 has 13 amino acids. Germline values: CDR1 LNHDA, CDR2 SQIVND (reference sequence). CDR3 amino acids: CASRWDRWEPQHF. CDR3 nucleotides: TGTGCCAGTAGGTGGGACAGGTGGGAGCCCCAGCATTTT.

This clonotype has a count of ten or more. The chain joins TRBV10-3 to TRBJ2-7; the D gene is possibly TRBD1 (6 bases). Germline lookup yields CDR1 ENHRY and CDR2 SYGVKD. The CDR3 covers 15 residues. Trimming pared 4 bases from V and 3 bases from J, leaving 16 bases between. The DNA of the CDR3 is TGTGCCATCAGTGGTGGTGGTGGGACAATCTACGAGCAGTACTTC. Translating it yields CAISGGGGTIYEQYF.

Many counts were recorded for this clonotype. The V and J genes are TRBV20-1 and TRBJ2-1; either TRBD1 or TRBD2 may supply D (6 bases each). In germline, CDR1 is DFQATT, CDR2 SNEGSKA (reference sequence). V was pared by 0 bases and J by 9 bases, with 24 bases between. The CDR3 is 17 residues long. The CDR3 region is CSARDTVGGGPFGEQFF. The CDR3 DNA reads as TGCAGTGCTAGAGATACGGTGGGGGGCGGACCCTTCGGTGAGCAGTTCTTC.

This clonotype was counted at least ten times. V is TRBV10-3 and J is TRBJ2-6; 7 nucleotides match TRBD2. Germline trimming cut 4 bases from V and 0 bases from J; bases unmatched to any gene: 6. The CDR3 contains 17 residues. CDR1 is ENHRY and CDR2 is SYGVKD in the germline V gene. In DNA form, the CDR3 reads TGTGCCATCAGTGTCGGGGGGAGCTTCTCTGGGGCCAACGTCCTGACTTTC. It encodes CAISVGGSFSGANVLTF.

This clonotype occurred a few times. The CDR3 bases are TGTGCCAGCAGCGAGGGACCTGGCGACTATGGCTACACCTTC. It specifies CASSEGPGDYGYTF. The rearrangement links TRBV9 to TRBJ1-2; maybe TRBD1 (5 bases). Trimming took off 3 bases at V and 3 bases at J, with 12 bases between the two ends. Germline CDR1 SGDLS, CDR2 YYNGEE. This CDR3 contains 14 residues.

This clonotype was counted ten times or more. The V gene is TRBV11-2, the J gene TRBJ2-1; no firm D call. The CDR3 consists of 16 residues. With 2 bases removed from V and 1 base from J, the gap between germline ends came to 12 bases. Germline values: CDR1 SGHAT, CDR2 FQNNGV. In nucleotides, the CDR3 is TGTGCCAGCAGCTTATACCCTCGGCGGTCCTACAATGAGCAGTTCTTC. Its translation is CASSLYPRRSYNEQFF.

This clonotype was seen a handful of times. This sequence joins TRBV7-2 and TRBJ2-6, with D maybe TRBD2 (6 bases). This CDR3 comprises 16 residues. Germline CDR1 reads SGHTA; CDR2 reads FQGNSA. V lost 7 bases and J lost 2, with 15 bases in between. The CDR3 loop reads CASTPSRTTGANVLTF. CDR3 bases: TGTGCCAGCACGCCCTCCCGGACTACTGGGGCCAACGTCCTGACTTTC.

The table lists this clonotype with many counts. V usage is TRBV20-1 and J usage is TRBJ1-1; 8 nucleotides line up with TRBD1. The CDR3 extends over 12 amino acids. Looked up from germline, CDR1 is DFQATT and CDR2 is SNEGSKA (reference sequence). The ends lost 4 bases at V and 3 bases at J; junction bases unmatched: 1. The DNA of the CDR3 is TGCAGTGCTACACAGGGGGACACTGAAGCTTTCTTT. It yields the protein CSATQGDTEAFF.